This entry concerns a single T cell receptor (beta chain). Clones were sequenced by immunoSEQ multiplex PCR, and TCRdb holds only the in-frame ones, with some missing. This sample has tens of thousands of clones, with over 75% found just once. CDR3 size: 15 residues. Trimming cost V 0 bases and J 5 bases, with 13 bases left between them. Looked up from germline, CDR1 is MNHEY and CDR2 is SVGAGI. The sample comes from a study of OX40 agonist ivuxolimab in advanced cancers. The sequence derives from an adult with an advanced solid tumor such as melanoma, head and neck, liver or kidney cancer. The chain combines TRBV6-5 with TRBJ1-1; tentatively, D is TRBD1 (6 bases). Sample: CD4+ or CD8+ T cells sorted from blood, taken in a trial of the OX40 agonist ivuxolimab. The CDR3 protein is CASSYSGTLGTEAFF. The CDR3 DNA follows: TGTGCCAGCAGTTACTCCGGGACATTGGGGACTGAAGCTTTCTTT.